The present T cell receptor (beta chain) was sequenced within a study of neurological immune-mediated disorders. The team produced cDNA through 5'RACE using 10-nucleotide random UMIs. TCRdb recomputed calls from the 5' RACE reads with MiXCR, one row per CDR3 protein. Here the sample spans roughly 88,000 distinct CDR3 sequences, under 4.5% being singletons. General observations from the study: CDR3 amino acid sequences of expanded clones were not shared across subjects, a result suggesting private repertoires in all groups. The authors found no clinical or MRI feature associated with the multiple sclerosis repertoire cluster.

This clonotype was recorded at least ten times. The antigen is undetermined. The receptor's source is a woman aged 45-65 years with multiple sclerosis. Specimen: PBMCs.

CDR3 coding DNA: TGCAGTGCTAGGCCTTATTTGGGGATCCAAGAGACCCAGTACTTC. Translation gives CSARPYLGIQETQYF. This sequence joins TRBV20-1 and TRBJ2-5; D is unclear. Germline CDR1 DFQATT, CDR2 SNEGSKA (reference sequence). The ends were cut back, 3 bases at V and 1 base at J, with 15 bases in the middle. The CDR3 contains 15 residues.